The next 10 T cell receptor beta chains were all read from a single sample in a study of beta chain features in type 1 diabetes. Expressed TCRB transcripts were sequenced, since all the RNA that had been isolated was reverse transcribed. Sequencing used immunoSEQ multiplex PCR; TCRdb keeps in-frame clones, though not all of them. The sample lists hundreds of thousands of clones, 11% occurring once. Findings and caveats of the study: There was a moderate but significant shortening of TCRB CDR3s in all four CD4+ subsets of Type 1 diabetes patients.

Which antigens these TCRs recognize remains unknown. Sample: naive CD4+ T cells from blood. All receptors derive from a young man with type 1 diabetes.

V usage is TRBV4-1 and J usage is TRBJ1-5, with D unclear. Per the germline V gene, CDR1 is MGHRA and CDR2 is YSYEKL. Trimming stripped 1 base from V and 3 bases from J, with 19 bases between. CDR3 size: 18 residues. CDR3 coding DNA: TGCGCCAGCAGCCAAGTCTATGTTGGGATGGGAGCCAATCAGCCCCAGCATTTT. Its protein product is CASSQVYVGMGANQPQHF.

V gene TRBV5-1 combines with J gene TRBJ2-1, with D possibly matching TRBD2 (7 bases). Germline lookup yields CDR1 SGHRS and CDR2 YFSETQ. Trimming took off 0 bases at V and 7 bases at J, with 20 bases between the two ends. The CDR3 consists of 17 residues. The CDR3 loop is CASSLAVQAGAGNEQFF. CDR3 bases: TGCGCCAGCAGCTTGGCGGTGCAGGCGGGGGCGGGTAATGAGCAGTTCTTC.

This chain joins TRBV28 and TRBJ2-6, with a weak D call TRBD1 (5 bases). The CDR3 totals 13 residues. Between the trimmed V and J ends, which lost 6 bases and 5 bases, there was a span of 8 bases. Germline-derived CDR1 and CDR2 are MDHEN and SYDVKM. The CDR3 loop is CASRMDRANVLTF. The DNA of the CDR3 is TGTGCCAGCAGGATGGACAGGGCCAACGTCCTGACTTTC.

This chain links TRBV10-3 with TRBJ2-2, with TRBD2 as a possible D gene (6 bases). Trimming took off 7 bases at V and 2 bases at J, with 11 bases between the two ends. Germline-derived CDR1 and CDR2 are ENHRY and SYGVKD. There are 14 residues in the CDR3. The CDR3 DNA reads as TGTGCCATCACCGGGGACTCCAACACCGGGGAGCTGTTTTTT. Its translation is CAITGDSNTGELFF.

In this sample, this clone turned up a few times. The chain is built from TRBV5-1 and TRBJ2-7; 7 bases are a match to TRBD1. This CDR3 spans 15 amino acids. J gave up 0 bases and V 4 bases, and 7 bases lay outside the gene matches. Per the germline V gene, CDR1 is SGHRS and CDR2 is YFSETQ. In nucleotides, the CDR3 is TGCGCCAGCAGCCACGGGACAGATGGCTCCTACGAGCAGTACTTC. It yields the protein CASSHGTDGSYEQYF.

This clone turned up a few times. The chain carries TRBV7-6 and TRBJ1-1, with D possibly being TRBD1 (5 bases). Germline CDR1 and CDR2: SGHVS and FNYEAQ. The CDR3 totals 14 residues. V lost 5 bases, J lost 4 bases, and 14 bases lay in between. The CDR3 loop is CASSLGTTATEAFF. As DNA, the CDR3 is TGTGCCAGCAGCCTTGGGACTACGGCCACTGAAGCTTTCTTT.

This rearrangement joins TRBV4-1 to TRBJ2-1; 8 bases fit TRBD2. V shed 0 bases, J shed 7 bases, and the junction held 11 bases outside the gene matches. CDR1 is MGHRA, CDR2 YSYEKL, per germline. CDR3 size: 17 residues. The CDR3 reads CASSQEGTGTRGNEQFF. For the CDR3, the DNA is TGCGCCAGCAGCCAAGAAGGAACCGGGACTAGGGGTAATGAGCAGTTCTTC.

This clone was picked up a small number of times. In nucleotides, the CDR3 is TGTGCCAGCAGTGGGAGGAATCTCTACGAGCAGTACTTC. This gives the protein CASSGRNLYEQYF. This chain links TRBV5-4 with TRBJ2-7; D might be TRBD2 (6 bases). The germline V gene has CDR1 SGHNT and CDR2 YYREEE (reference sequence). The CDR3 runs to 13 residues. Trimming took off 5 bases at V and 3 bases at J, with 12 bases between the two ends.

The chain couples TRBV7-9 to TRBJ1-6, with D unclear. The CDR3 covers 13 residues. Trimming stripped 1 base from V and 10 bases from J, with 8 bases between. Germline V gives CDR1 SEHNR, CDR2 FQNEAQ (reference sequence). The CDR3 protein is CASSLVGVSPLHF. CDR3 bases: TGTGCCAGCAGCTTAGTCGGGGTATCACCCCTCCACTTT. Drawing the rest from reference TRBV7-9 and TRBJ1-6, the complete variable domain is DTGVSQNPRHKITKRGQNVTFRCDPISEHNRLYWYRQTLGQGPEFLTYFQNEAQLEKSRLLSDRFSAERPKGSFSTLEIQRTEQGDSAMYLCASSLVGVSPLHFGNGTRLTVT.

The CDR3 DNA sequence: TGTGCCAGCAGCCCGCAGGCCACTGAAGCTTTCTTT. Its protein product is CASSPQATEAFF. This chain links TRBV7-6 with TRBJ1-1; the D is unclear. The V and J ends lost 5 bases and 4 bases respectively, with 8 bases between them. The CDR3 length is 12 residues. From germline, CDR1 is SGHVS and CDR2 FNYEAQ.